This TCR beta chain came from a study of human thymus T cells. Findings of the study overall: Thymic TCR repertoires of unrelated people reportedly overlapped highly.

This clone was observed once. Antigen unknown. The data were produced by immunoSEQ multiplex PCR, yet TCRdb's version contains in-frame clones alone and is incomplete. Of some 72,000 clones listed, 95% to 98% are singletons. Resections removed during corrective heart surgery provided the thymus tissue used. Having surgery to correct congenital heart defects, healthy Finnish infants acted as the donors. Trimming took off 8 bases at V and 6 bases at J, with 19 bases between the two ends. CDR1 is LNHDA, CDR2 SQIVND, per germline (reference sequence). CDR3 size: 14 residues. Sequenced material: thymus tissue. V and J are TRBV19 and TRBJ1-2, with D tentatively TRBD1 (6 bases). This sequence was found in a boy less than two years old with a congenital heart defect but otherwise immunologically healthy. This chain's CDR3 is CASRRRQERNGYTF. As DNA, the CDR3 is TGTGCCAGTCGTCGGAGACAGGAACGTAATGGCTACACCTTC. Full variable domain (rest looked up from reference TRBV19 and TRBJ1-2): DGGITQSPKYLFRKEGQNVTLSCEQNLNHDAMYWYRQDPGQGLRLIYYSQIVNDFQKGDIAEGYSVSREKKESFPLTVTSAQKNPTAFYLCASRRRQERNGYTFGSGTRLTVV.